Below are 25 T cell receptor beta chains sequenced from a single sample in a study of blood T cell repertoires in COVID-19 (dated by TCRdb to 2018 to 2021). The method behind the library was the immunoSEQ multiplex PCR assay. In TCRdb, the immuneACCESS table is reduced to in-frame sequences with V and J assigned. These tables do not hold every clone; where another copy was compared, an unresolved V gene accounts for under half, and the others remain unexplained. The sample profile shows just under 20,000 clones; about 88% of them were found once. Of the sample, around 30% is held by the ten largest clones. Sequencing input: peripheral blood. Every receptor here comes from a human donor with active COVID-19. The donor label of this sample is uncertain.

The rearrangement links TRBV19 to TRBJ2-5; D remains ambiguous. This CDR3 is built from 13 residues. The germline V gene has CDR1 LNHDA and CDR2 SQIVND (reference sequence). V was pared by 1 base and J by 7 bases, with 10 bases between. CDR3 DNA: TGTGCCAGTAGTATAGTACAGTCTGGGACCCAGTACTTC. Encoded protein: CASSIVQSGTQYF.

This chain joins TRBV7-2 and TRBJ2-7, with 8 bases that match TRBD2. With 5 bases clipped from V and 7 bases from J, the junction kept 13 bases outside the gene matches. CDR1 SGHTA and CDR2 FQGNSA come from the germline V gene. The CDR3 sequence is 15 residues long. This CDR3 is CASSPSGGLLWEQYF. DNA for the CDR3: TGTGCCAGCAGCCCAAGCGGGGGTCTGCTCTGGGAGCAGTACTTC.

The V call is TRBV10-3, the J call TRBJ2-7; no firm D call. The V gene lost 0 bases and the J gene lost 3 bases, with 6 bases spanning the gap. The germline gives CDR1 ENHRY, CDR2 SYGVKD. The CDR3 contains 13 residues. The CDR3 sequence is CAISESSDYEQYF. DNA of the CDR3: TGTGCCATCAGTGAGTCGAGTGACTACGAGCAGTACTTC.

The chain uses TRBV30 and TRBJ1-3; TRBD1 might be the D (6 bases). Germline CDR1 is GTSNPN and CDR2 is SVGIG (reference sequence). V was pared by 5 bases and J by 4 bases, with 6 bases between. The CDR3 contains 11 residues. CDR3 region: CAWGQGNTIYF. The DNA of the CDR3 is TGTGCCTGGGGACAGGGAAACACCATATATTTT.

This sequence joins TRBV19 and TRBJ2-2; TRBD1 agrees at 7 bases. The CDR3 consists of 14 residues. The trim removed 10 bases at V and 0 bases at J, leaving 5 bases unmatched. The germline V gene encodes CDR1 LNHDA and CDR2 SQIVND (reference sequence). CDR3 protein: CATRDRTNTGELFF. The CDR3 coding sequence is TGTGCCACTCGGGACAGAACGAACACCGGGGAGCTGTTTTTT. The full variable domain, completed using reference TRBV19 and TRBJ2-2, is DGGITQSPKYLFRKEGQNVTLSCEQNLNHDAMYWYRQDPGQGLRLIYYSQIVNDFQKGDIAEGYSVSREKKESFPLTVTSAQKNPTAFYLCATRDRTNTGELFFGEGSRLTVL.

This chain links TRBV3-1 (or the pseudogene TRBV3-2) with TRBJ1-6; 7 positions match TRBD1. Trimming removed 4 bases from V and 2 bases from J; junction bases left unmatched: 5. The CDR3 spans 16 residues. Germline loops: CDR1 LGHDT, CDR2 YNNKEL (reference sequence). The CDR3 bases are TGTGCCAGCAGCCGCGCGGGACAGACCTATAATTCACCCCTCCACTTT. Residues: CASSRAGQTYNSPLHF.

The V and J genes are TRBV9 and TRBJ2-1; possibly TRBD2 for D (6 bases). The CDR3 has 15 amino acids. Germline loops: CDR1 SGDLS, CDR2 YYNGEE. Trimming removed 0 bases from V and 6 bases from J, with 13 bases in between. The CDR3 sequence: CASSVGVAEINEQFF. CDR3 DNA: TGTGCCAGCAGCGTAGGGGTAGCGGAAATCAATGAGCAGTTCTTC.

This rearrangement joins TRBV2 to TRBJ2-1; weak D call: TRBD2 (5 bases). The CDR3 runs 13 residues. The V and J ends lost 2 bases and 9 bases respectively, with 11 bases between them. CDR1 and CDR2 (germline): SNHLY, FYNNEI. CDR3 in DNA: TGTGCCAGCAGTGAAACTAGTTCTGGTGAGCAGTTCTTC. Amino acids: CASSETSSGEQFF.

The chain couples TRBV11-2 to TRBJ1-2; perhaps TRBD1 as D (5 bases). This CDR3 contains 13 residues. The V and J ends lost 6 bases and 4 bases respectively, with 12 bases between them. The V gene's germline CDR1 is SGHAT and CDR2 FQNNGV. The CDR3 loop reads CASSPNDSYGYTF. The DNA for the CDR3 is TGTGCCAGCAGTCCAAACGACAGCTATGGCTACACCTTC.

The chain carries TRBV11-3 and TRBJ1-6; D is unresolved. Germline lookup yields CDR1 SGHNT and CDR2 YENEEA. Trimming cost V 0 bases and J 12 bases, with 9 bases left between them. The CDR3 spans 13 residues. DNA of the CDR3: TGTGCCAGCAGCTTAGATACGGGAGGACCCCTCCACTTT. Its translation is CASSLDTGGPLHF.

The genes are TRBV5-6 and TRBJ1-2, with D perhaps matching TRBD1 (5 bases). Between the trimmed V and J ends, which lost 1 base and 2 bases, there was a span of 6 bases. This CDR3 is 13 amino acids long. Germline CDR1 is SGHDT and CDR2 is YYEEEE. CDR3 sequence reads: CASSLPGNYGYTF. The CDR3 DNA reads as TGTGCCAGCAGCTTGCCAGGGAACTATGGCTACACCTTC.

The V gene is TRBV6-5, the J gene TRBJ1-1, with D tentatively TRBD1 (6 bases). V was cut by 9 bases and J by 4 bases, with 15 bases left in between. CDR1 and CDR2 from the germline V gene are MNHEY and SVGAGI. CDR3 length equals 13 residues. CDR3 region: CASWLTGFTEAFF. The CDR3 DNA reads TGTGCCAGTTGGCTAACAGGGTTCACTGAAGCTTTCTTT.

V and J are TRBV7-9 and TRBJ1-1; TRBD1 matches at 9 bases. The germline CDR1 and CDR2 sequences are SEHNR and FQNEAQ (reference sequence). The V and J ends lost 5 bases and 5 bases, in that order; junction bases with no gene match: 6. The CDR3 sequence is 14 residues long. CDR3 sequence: CASSRDRGSTEAFF. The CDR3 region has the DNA TGTGCCAGCAGCCGAGACAGGGGGTCTACTGAAGCTTTCTTT.

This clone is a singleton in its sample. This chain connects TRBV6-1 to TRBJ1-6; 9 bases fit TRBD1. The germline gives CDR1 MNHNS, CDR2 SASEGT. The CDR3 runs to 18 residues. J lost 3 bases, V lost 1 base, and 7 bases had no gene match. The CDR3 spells CASSEGDRALHYNSPLHF. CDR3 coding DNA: TGTGCCAGCAGTGAAGGGGACAGGGCCTTACACTATAATTCACCCCTCCACTTT.

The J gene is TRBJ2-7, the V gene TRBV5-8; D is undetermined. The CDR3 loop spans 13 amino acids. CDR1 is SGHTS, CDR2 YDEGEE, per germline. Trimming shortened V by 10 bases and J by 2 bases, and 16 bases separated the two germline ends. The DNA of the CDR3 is TGTGCCTCCGCAGGTTGGGCGACCTACGAGCAGTACTTC. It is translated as CASAGWATYEQYF.

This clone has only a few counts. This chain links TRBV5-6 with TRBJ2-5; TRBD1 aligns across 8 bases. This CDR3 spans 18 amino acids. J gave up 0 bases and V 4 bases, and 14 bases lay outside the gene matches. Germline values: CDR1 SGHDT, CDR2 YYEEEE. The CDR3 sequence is CASSRGQGVNPYQETQYF. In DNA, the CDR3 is TGTGCCAGCAGCCGTGGACAGGGAGTAAATCCGTACCAAGAGACCCAGTACTTC.

Here the CDR3 DNA reads TGTGCCAGCAGCTTGGGGCAGGTGCTCAATTCACCCCTCCACTTT. Protein: CASSLGQVLNSPLHF. The V gene is TRBV5-6, the J gene TRBJ1-6; no clear D gene. Looked up from germline, CDR1 is SGHDT and CDR2 is YYEEEE. CDR3 length: 15 residues. V dropped 0 bases and J dropped 7 bases, with 11 bases sitting between them.

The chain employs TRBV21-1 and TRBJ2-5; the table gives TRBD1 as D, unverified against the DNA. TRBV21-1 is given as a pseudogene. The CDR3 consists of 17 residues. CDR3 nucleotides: TGTGCCAGCCGTTATCATCCGGAACAGGGTAAGCAAGAGACCCAGTACTTC. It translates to CASRYHPEQGKQETQYF.

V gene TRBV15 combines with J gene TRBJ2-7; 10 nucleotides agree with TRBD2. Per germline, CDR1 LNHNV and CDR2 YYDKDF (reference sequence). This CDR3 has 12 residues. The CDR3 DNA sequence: TGTTCGCGCGGGCTAGCGGGAGACGAGCAGTACTTC. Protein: CSRGLAGDEQYF.

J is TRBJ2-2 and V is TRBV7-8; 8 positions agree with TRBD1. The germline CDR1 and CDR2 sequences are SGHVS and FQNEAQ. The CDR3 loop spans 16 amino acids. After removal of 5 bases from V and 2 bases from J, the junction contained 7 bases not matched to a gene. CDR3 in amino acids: CASSRSTGANTGELFF. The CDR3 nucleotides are TGTGCCAGCAGCCGCTCGACAGGGGCCAACACCGGGGAGCTGTTTTTT.

The CDR3 loop is CASSVSSGANVLTF. The CDR3 bases are TGTGCCAGCAGCGTGAGCTCTGGGGCCAACGTCCTGACTTTC. The gene calls are TRBV9 and TRBJ2-6; D is unclear. V gave up 2 bases and J gave up 0 bases, with 3 bases separating them. The germline CDR1 and CDR2 sequences are SGDLS and YYNGEE. The CDR3 runs 14 residues.

The CDR3 spells CASSQEAGLAGGKETQYF. The CDR3 DNA sequence: TGTGCCAGCAGCCAAGAGGCGGGACTAGCGGGGGGAAAGGAGACCCAGTACTTC. This chain uses TRBV4-2 with TRBJ2-5, with 15 bases lining up with TRBD2. The junction had 7 bases not matched to a gene; V was cut back by 0 bases and J by 5 bases. Germline V gene data show CDR1 as LGHNA and CDR2 as YNFKEQ. The CDR3 loop spans 18 amino acids.

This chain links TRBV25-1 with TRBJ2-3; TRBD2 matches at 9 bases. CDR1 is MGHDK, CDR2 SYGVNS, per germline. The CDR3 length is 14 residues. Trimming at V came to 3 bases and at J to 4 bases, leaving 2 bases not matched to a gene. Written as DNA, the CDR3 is TGTGCCAGCAGTGAGGGACTAGCACCAGATACGCAGTATTTT. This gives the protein CASSEGLAPDTQYF.

The CDR3 DNA reads TGTGCCAGCAGACAGGGACCGAATGAAAAACTGTTTTTT. It translates to CASRQGPNEKLFF. The chain uses TRBV12-3 or TRBV12-4 and TRBJ1-4, with D perhaps TRBD1 (6 bases). CDR3 length: 13 residues. Trimming removed 6 bases at V and 5 bases at J, with 10 bases between.

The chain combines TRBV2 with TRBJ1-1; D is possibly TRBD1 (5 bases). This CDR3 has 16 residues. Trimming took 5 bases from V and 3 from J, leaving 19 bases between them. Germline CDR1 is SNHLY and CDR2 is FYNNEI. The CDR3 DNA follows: TGTGCCAGCAGTAACCCCCCCCGTTGGGGCGACACTGAAGCTTTCTTT. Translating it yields CASSNPPRWGDTEAFF.